Below are 23 T cell receptor beta chains sequenced from a single sample in a study of tissue T cells after allogeneic stem cell transplantation. Time point reported: mouse harvest day 7 after allogeneic transplant. Tail vein injection delivered 10^7 T-cell-depleted bone marrow cells and 10^6 splenic CD5+ T cells. Method: immunoSEQ multiplex PCR; TCRdb's copy keeps in-frame clones and lacks some. The table lists fewer than 5,500 clones, 55% to 60% of them singletons, with approximately 28% in the top ten. The sequencing sample was made of spleen. Receptors originate from a female BALB/c mouse given C57BL/6 T cells with graft-versus-host disease after an allogeneic hematopoietic cell transplant.

Judged by abundance, this clone is large. Here the gene names and germline are mouse. The CDR3 end lies 1 residue beyond the end of the read and is filled in from the germline J gene. The chain has TRBV3 and TRBJ2-1, with D perhaps assigned TRBD1 or TRBD2 (5 bases each). V was shortened by 1 base and J by 5 bases, with 9 bases between the two germline ends. CDR3 length: 14 residues. Germline CDR1 SNHLY, CDR2 FYNGKV (reference sequence). The sequenced part of the CDR3 DNA is TGTGCCAGCAGCTTAGTAGGGGCGAATGCTGAGCAGTTC. Amino acid sequence: CASSLVGANAEQF. Given in full, the CDR3 is CASSLVGANAEQFF.

On this clone: The gene names here belong to mouse. The sequenced fragment ends 1 residue before the CDR3 boundary, so the rest is inferred from the germline J gene. J is TRBJ1-4 and V is TRBV29; TRBD1 aligns across 8 bases. V gave up 6 bases and J gave up 0 bases; unmatched junction bases: 6. Germline V CDR1 and CDR2: MSHET, SYDVDS. The CDR3 covers 16 residues. The DNA read from the CDR3 is TGTGCTAGCAGCCCAGGACAGGGCGTTTCCAACGAAAGATTATTT. It specifies CASSPGQGVSNERLF. The whole CDR3 sequence is CASSPGQGVSNERLFF.

By sample fraction, this clone is medium-sized. The genes are named according to mouse. The read falls 1 residue short of the CDR3 end, and the missing part is taken from the germline J gene. The chain uses TRBV19 and TRBJ1-3; no firm D call. In germline, CDR1 is FNHDT, CDR2 SITEND (reference sequence). This CDR3 has 15 amino acids. Trimming took off 0 bases at V and 1 base at J, with 8 bases between the two ends. The CDR3 region is CASSIGRPSGNTLYF. The part of the CDR3 DNA that was read is TGTGCCAGCAGTATAGGCAGGCCCTCTGGAAATACGCTCTAT.

Concerning this clone: Germline and genes here are mouse. The CDR3 is cut off 1 residue early in the read; its end comes from the germline J gene. The chain recombines TRBV3 with TRBJ1-2; the match to TRBD1 covers 10 bases. Per the germline V gene, CDR1 is SNHLY and CDR2 is FYNGKV (reference sequence). The CDR3 runs to 13 residues. V was pared by 8 bases and J by 0 bases, with 0 bases of the junction left unmatched. The CDR3 sequence is CASGQGANSDYTF. The CDR3 bases that were read are TGTGCCAGCGGACAGGGGGCAAACTCCGACTACACC.

A word on this clone: Here the gene names and germline are mouse. The CDR3 is cut off 1 residue early in the read; its end comes from the germline J gene. The rearrangement uses TRBV16 and TRBJ2-3; no definite D call. V gave up 2 bases and J gave up 0 bases, with 6 bases separating them. Germline loops: CDR1 SGHSA, CDR2 FRNQAP. This CDR3 region has 14 residues. The chain's CDR3 is CASSLMSSAETLYF. Incomplete CDR3 DNA: TGTGCAAGCAGCTTAATGAGTAGTGCAGAAACGCTGTAT.

There are a few counts of this clone. Gene names are mouse gene names. Sequencing ends 1 residue short of the CDR3 end; the germline J gene provides the rest. This chain uses TRBV21 with TRBJ2-5; 9 bases line up with TRBD2. TRBV21 counts as an open reading frame of uncertain function. The CDR3 loop spans 16 amino acids. J was trimmed by 2 bases and V by 2 bases; bases with no gene match: 5. This CDR3 is CASSQVGGRAQDTQYF. CDR3 DNA, as far as it was read: TGTGCTAGCAGTCAAGTGGGGGGGCGGGCCCAAGACACCCAGTAC.

Turning to this clone: These gene names are mouse names. The read halts 1 residue ahead of the CDR3 end, with the missing end drawn from the germline J gene. The V call is TRBV12-1, the J call TRBJ2-7; tentative D call: TRBD1 (6 bases). This CDR3 is built from 14 residues. V was cut by 1 base and J by 3 bases, with 12 bases left in between. Germline assignment: CDR1 SGHSN and CDR2 HYEKVE. Incomplete CDR3 DNA: TGTGCCAGCTCTCTACAGGGCGACCTCTATGAACAGTAC. Protein product: CASSLQGDLYEQY. In full, the CDR3 is CASSLQGDLYEQYF.

Of note for this clone: Gene names and germline refer to mouse. The CDR3 is cut off 1 residue early in the read; its end comes from the germline J gene. The chain is built from TRBV2 and TRBJ2-1, with D maybe TRBD2 (7 bases). Per the germline V gene, CDR1 is LGHNA and CDR2 is YSYQKL. This CDR3 is built from 15 residues. V lost 1 base and J 2 bases, leaving 9 bases between the germline ends. The CDR3 is CASSQVGGHYAEQFF. The sequenced part of the CDR3 DNA is TGTGCCAGCAGCCAAGTTGGGGGGCACTATGCTGAGCAGTTC.

This clone was observed once. Genes here carry mouse names. Read data end 1 residue before the CDR3 end; the end is taken from the germline J gene. The gene calls are TRBV13-2 and TRBJ2-1; TRBD2 aligns across 12 bases. The ends lost 5 bases at V and 4 bases at J; junction bases unmatched: 1. Per the germline V gene, CDR1 is NNHNN and CDR2 is SYGAGS (reference sequence). The CDR3 spans 14 residues. The CDR3 bases that were read are TGTGCCAGCGGAGGGACTGGGGGGTATGCTGAGCAGTTC. Translation gives CASGGTGGYAEQF. The whole CDR3 sequence is CASGGTGGYAEQFF.

Concerning this clone: Gene names are the mouse ones. Read sequence stops 1 residue before the CDR3 end, and the germline J gene provides the missing end. V and J are TRBV12-1 and TRBJ1-2; D remains unclear. This CDR3 is built from 12 residues. CDR1 is SGHSN, CDR2 HYEKVE, per germline. Trimming cost V 0 bases and J 2 bases, with 3 bases left between them. CDR3 bases read: TGTGCCAGCTCTCTCGACAACTCCGACTACACC. Protein: CASSLDNSDYT. The CDR3 as a whole reads CASSLDNSDYTF.

This clone was recorded once. Germline and genes: mouse. The CDR3 end lies 1 residue beyond the end of the read and is filled in from the germline J gene. This sequence joins TRBV23 and TRBJ1-6; TRBD1 is the table's D call, not checked against the DNA. TRBJ1-6 is treated as an ORF (open reading frame) with a function not yet certain. The CDR3 runs 13 residues. Germline CDR1 KGHTA, CDR2 FQNQQP. The CDR3 DNA, read in part, is TGCTCCAGCAGTCGACAGGATAATTCGCCCCTCTAC. Amino acid sequence: CSSSRQDNSPLY. The full CDR3 reads CSSSRQDNSPLYF.

This clone is medium-sized within its sample. Mouse gene names and germline throughout. The CDR3 goes on 1 residue after the read ends, and that part is filled in from the germline J gene. The chain uses TRBV16 and TRBJ2-7; 10 positions agree with TRBD2. The J segment lost 4 bases and the V segment lost 3 bases, leaving 0 bases of the junction unmatched. There are 13 residues in the CDR3. Germline loops: CDR1 SGHSA, CDR2 FRNQAP. The CDR3 protein is CASSLDWGYEQYF. CDR3 DNA, as far as it was read: TGTGCAAGCAGCTTGGACTGGGGGTATGAACAGTAC.

This clone has a single count. Gene and germline names: mouse. The missing CDR3 end, 1 residue past where the read stops, is filled in from the germline J gene. The gene calls are TRBV14 and TRBJ2-7, with 14 bases lining up with TRBD2. V lost 4 bases, J lost 6 bases, and 6 bases stayed unmatched. There are 15 residues in the CDR3. Germline-derived CDR1 and CDR2 are SGHDT and FRDEAV. Partial CDR3 DNA: TGTGCCAGCAGTGATGGGGGACTGGGGGGGCTTGAACAGTAC. Translated: CASSDGGLGGLEQY. The complete CDR3 reads CASSDGGLGGLEQYF. Using reference TRBV14 and TRBJ2-7 for the parts outside the CDR3, the full variable domain is EAGVTQSPRYAVLQEGQAVSFWCDPISGHDTLYWYQQPRDQGPQLLVYFRDEAVIDNSQLPSDRFSAVRPKGTNSTLKIQSAKQGDTATYLCASSDGGLGGLEQYFGPGTRLTVL.

This clone has more than one count but fewer than ten. The gene names given are mouse names. The read terminates 1 residue ahead of where the CDR3 ends, so the germline J gene completes it. The V and J genes are TRBV17 and TRBJ2-7; no reliable D call. The germline gives CDR1 MNHDT, CDR2 YYDKIL. V lost 0 bases, J lost 5 bases, and 2 bases lay in between. The CDR3 contains 11 residues. CDR3 bases read: TGTGCTAGCAGTAGAGACCATGAACAGTAC. As protein: CASSRDHEQY. Given in full, the CDR3 is CASSRDHEQYF.

In its sample, this clone is large. Gene names are mouse gene names. The CDR3 is cut off 1 residue early in the read; its end comes from the germline J gene. This chain links TRBV13-2 with TRBJ2-5; D is perhaps TRBD1 or TRBD2 (7 bases each). Deletions cut 1 base from V and 3 bases from J, with 9 bases between. CDR3 length: 14 residues. Germline CDR1 is NNHNN and CDR2 is SYGAGS (reference sequence). The CDR3 here is CASGDQGGQDTQYF. The DNA read from the CDR3 is TGTGCCAGCGGTGATCAGGGGGGGCAAGACACCCAGTAC.

By proportion, this clone is medium-sized. Gene names and germline match the mouse. The read gets to within 1 residue of the CDR3 end, and the germline J gene fills in the rest. The chain has TRBV14 and TRBJ2-7; 10 bases line up with TRBD2. V lost 4 bases and J lost 1; bases outside the gene matches: 2. This CDR3 is built from 14 residues. CDR1 is SGHDT, CDR2 FRDEAV, per germline. CDR3 DNA, as far as it was read: TGTGCCAGCAGTCTGGACTGGGGGTCCTATGAACAGTAC. It translates to CASSLDWGSYEQY. The whole CDR3 region reads CASSLDWGSYEQYF.

Worth noting for this clone: Here the gene names and germline are mouse. The covered CDR3 bases are TGTGCCAGCAGTCCGGGAAACACAGAAGTCTTC. Protein product: CASSPGNTEVF. The whole CDR3 sequence reads CASSPGNTEVFF. This chain uses TRBV15 with TRBJ1-1; D is unresolved. The observed sequence ends 1 residue before the CDR3 terminus, with the missing tail filled in from the germline J gene. The CDR3 sequence is 12 residues long. V lost 5 bases to trimming and J lost 1 base, with 5 bases between them. Germline CDR1 is SGHND and CDR2 is FRSKSL.

This clone is medium-sized by share. Mouse gene names and germline throughout. The read stops 1 residue short of the end of the CDR3; the missing end is completed from the germline J gene. This chain joins TRBV15 and TRBJ1-4; no firm D call. V lost 4 bases and J lost 1, with 7 bases in between. This CDR3 has 14 residues. Germline V lookup: CDR1 SGHND, CDR2 FRSKSL. The chain's CDR3 is CASSSDTSNERLFF. Partial CDR3 DNA: TGTGCCAGCAGTTCCGACACTTCCAACGAAAGATTATTT.

Comments on this clone: The genes and germline here are from mouse. The read gets to within 1 residue of the CDR3 end, and the germline J gene fills in the rest. The chain joins TRBV13-2 to TRBJ2-5, with D uncertain. CDR3 length: 13 residues. Germline CDR1 and CDR2: NNHNN and SYGAGS (reference sequence). The germline V and J ends were trimmed by 3 bases and 0 bases, with 5 bases remaining between them. The CDR3 protein is CASGGQNQDTQYF. CDR3 DNA (partial): TGTGCCAGCGGTGGACAAAACCAAGACACCCAGTAC.

With regard to this clone: Germline and genes here are mouse. The CDR3 end falls 1 residue outside the read, so it is completed with the germline J gene. V gene TRBV13-3 combines with J gene TRBJ2-7, with 7 positions matching TRBD2. Germline V gene sequence: CDR1 NNHDY, CDR2 SYVADS. The CDR3 runs to 15 residues. V shed 2 bases and J 0 bases; nucleotides not matched to a gene: 5. The CDR3 here is CASSETGGSSYEQYF. Incomplete CDR3 DNA: TGTGCCAGCAGTGAAACGGGGGGGAGCTCCTATGAACAGTAC.

In its sample, this clone was seen a few times. The gene names given are mouse names. Read coverage stops 1 residue before the CDR3 terminus; the germline J gene supplies the remainder. The chain links TRBV13-3 to TRBJ2-7; D remains ambiguous. Trimming left V 1 base short and J 8 bases short, with 7 bases between. This CDR3 contains 11 residues. From germline, CDR1 is NNHDY and CDR2 SYVADS. The CDR3 protein is CASSDRQKQYF. CDR3 bases read: TGTGCCAGCAGTGATCGGCAGAAACAGTAC.

This clone was detected a few times. Genes here carry mouse names. The CDR3 end is not reached by the read, which stops 1 residue before it; the germline J gene fills it in. The chain is built from TRBV13-2 and TRBJ2-1, with TRBD2 matching 7 bases. V was pared by 2 bases and J by 1 base, with 0 bases of the junction left unmatched. Germline lookup yields CDR1 NNHNN and CDR2 SYGAGS (reference sequence). The CDR3 totals 14 residues. The CDR3 spells CASGELGNYAEQFF. The part of the CDR3 DNA that was read is TGTGCCAGCGGTGAACTGGGGAACTATGCTGAGCAGTTC.

As to this clone: The gene names here belong to mouse. The read stops 1 residue short of the end of the CDR3; the missing end is completed from the germline J gene. The V gene is TRBV26, the J gene TRBJ2-1; 8 bases line up with TRBD2. V trimming: 0 bases; J trimming: 6 bases; junction bases outside the gene matches: 4. The length of the CDR3 is 15 residues. In germline, CDR1 is KGHPV, CDR2 FQNQEV (reference sequence). The CDR3 DNA, read in part, is TGTGCCAGCAGTCTGTCGACGGGGGGGCGTGCTGAGCAGTTC. Amino acid sequence: CASSLSTGGRAEQF. In full, the CDR3 is CASSLSTGGRAEQFF.